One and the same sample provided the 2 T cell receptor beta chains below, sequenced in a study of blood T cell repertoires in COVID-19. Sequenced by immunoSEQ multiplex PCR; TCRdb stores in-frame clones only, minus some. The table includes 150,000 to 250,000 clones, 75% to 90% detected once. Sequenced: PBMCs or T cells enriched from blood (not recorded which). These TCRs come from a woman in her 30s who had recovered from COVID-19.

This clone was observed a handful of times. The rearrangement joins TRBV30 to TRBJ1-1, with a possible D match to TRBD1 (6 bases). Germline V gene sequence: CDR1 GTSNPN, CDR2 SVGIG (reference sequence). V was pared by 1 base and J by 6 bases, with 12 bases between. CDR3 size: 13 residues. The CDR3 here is CAWSEGGFAEAFF. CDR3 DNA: TGTGCCTGGAGTGAAGGGGGTTTTGCTGAAGCTTTCTTT. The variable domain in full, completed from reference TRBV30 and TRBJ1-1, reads SQTIHQWPATLVQPVGSPLSLECTVEGTSNPNLYWYRQAAGRGLQLLFYSVGIGQISSEVPQNLSASRPQDRQFILSSKKLLLSDSGFYLCAWSEGGFAEAFFGQGTRLTVV.

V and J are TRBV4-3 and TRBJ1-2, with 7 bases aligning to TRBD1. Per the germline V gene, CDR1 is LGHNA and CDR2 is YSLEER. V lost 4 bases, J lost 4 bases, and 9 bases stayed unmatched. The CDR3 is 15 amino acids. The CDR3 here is CASSPAAGGGYGYTF. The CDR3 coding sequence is TGCGCCAGCAGCCCGGCTGCAGGGGGAGGCTATGGCTACACCTTC.